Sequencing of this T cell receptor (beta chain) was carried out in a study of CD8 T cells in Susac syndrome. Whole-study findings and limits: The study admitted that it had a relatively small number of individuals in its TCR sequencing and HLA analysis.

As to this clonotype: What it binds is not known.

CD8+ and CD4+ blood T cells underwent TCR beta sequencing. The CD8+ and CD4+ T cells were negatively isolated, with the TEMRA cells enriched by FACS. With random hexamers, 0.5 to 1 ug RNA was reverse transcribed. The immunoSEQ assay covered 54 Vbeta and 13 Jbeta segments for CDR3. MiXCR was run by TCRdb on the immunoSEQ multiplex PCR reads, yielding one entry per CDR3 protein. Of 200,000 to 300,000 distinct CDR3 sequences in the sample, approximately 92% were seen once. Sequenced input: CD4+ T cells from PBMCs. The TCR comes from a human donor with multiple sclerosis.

CDR3 DNA: TGTGCCTATTCGACGGGCATTTGGGGCACAGATACGCAGTATTTT. It translates to CAYSTGIWGTDTQYF. V usage is TRBV30 and J usage is TRBJ2-3; D is undetermined. V dropped 7 bases and J dropped 1 base, with 18 bases sitting between them. The CDR3 contains 15 residues. CDR1 GTSNPN and CDR2 SVGIG come from the germline V gene (reference sequence).